Below, 8 T cell receptor beta chains from the same sample are listed, as sequenced in a study of T cells expressing NK-cell markers. No DNA is given; TCRdb re-called the 5' RACE reads and lists each CDR3 protein once. The sample's table shows about 440,000 distinct CDR3 sequences. Sequences were obtained from blood T cells: a sorted CD56 or NKG2C T cell subset, CD4+ or CD8+ T cells, or bulk PBMC T cells (not recorded which). Receptors originate from a woman aged 18 to 75 in good health.

CDR3 sequence reads: CASSQQGYNSPLHF. This rearrangement joins TRBV3-1 to TRBJ1-6; the D call from TCRdb, TRBD1, cannot be confirmed without DNA. In germline, CDR1 is LGHDT, CDR2 YNNKEL (reference sequence). The CDR3 consists of 14 residues.

J is TRBJ1-1 and V is TRBV5-1; TCRdb proposes TRBD1, but this gene call is untestable without DNA. CDR3 length: 15 amino acids. Germline CDR1 SGHRS, CDR2 YFSETQ. CDR3 amino acids: CASSEGQTSNTEAFF.

The V gene is TRBV6-1, the J gene TRBJ2-5. The CDR3 totals 13 residues. Germline V gene data show CDR1 as MNHNS and CDR2 as SASEGT. This chain's CDR3 is CASNGLGQETQYF.

The V call is TRBV7-2, the J call TRBJ1-3. In germline, CDR1 is SGHTA, CDR2 FQGNSA. The CDR3 runs 14 residues. The CDR3 loop reads CASSLQTYRNTIYF.

The chain joins TRBV5-1 to TRBJ2-3. Germline CDR1 is SGHRS and CDR2 is YFSETQ. CDR3 length: 12 residues. The CDR3 reads CASRVQADTQYF.

V gene TRBV20-1 combines with J gene TRBJ2-3; TCRdb outputs TRBD2, but without DNA this stays unchecked. The germline V gene has CDR1 DFQATT and CDR2 SNEGSKA (reference sequence). This CDR3 is 13 amino acids long. CDR3 sequence reads: CSLRSGGGDTQYF.

The chain employs TRBV11-2 and TRBJ2-1; TCRdb reports TRBD2, a call that lacks DNA to check it against. Germline lookup yields CDR1 SGHAT and CDR2 FQNNGV. The CDR3 is 20 amino acids. The CDR3 protein is CASSFRLAGVRAQGNDEQFF. Filled out from reference TRBV11-2 and TRBJ2-1, the complete variable domain reads EAGVAQSPRYKIIEKRQSVAFWCNPISGHATLYWYQQILGQGPKLLIQFQNNGVVDDSQLPKDRFSAERLKGVDSTLKIQPAKLEDSAVYLCASSFRLAGVRAQGNDEQFFGPGTRLTVL.

This rearrangement joins TRBV24-1 to TRBJ2-1; TCRdb picks TRBD2, but there is no DNA to check that call. Per germline, CDR1 KGHDR and CDR2 SFDVKD. The CDR3 is made up of 12 amino acids. CDR3 loop: CATRGGNNEQFF.